The T cell receptor beta chain described here comes from a study of high-grade serous ovarian cancer treatment subgroups. Study in general: On average, approximately 15,000 reads and 7,000 to 8,000 unique TCR beta rearrangements were obtained per sample.

The CDR3 has 14 residues. Between the trimmed V and J ends, which lost 6 bases and 5 bases, there was a span of 16 bases. Germline CDR1 reads LNHDA; CDR2 reads SQIVND (reference sequence). General study findings and limits: Spatial context was lost because tumors were sequenced in bulk. The analyses considered CDR3 and ignored CDR1 and CDR2.

Profiled with immunoSEQ multiplex PCR; TCRdb holds only in-frame clones, not every one. The table shows roughly 3,000 clones, with roughly 72% occurring only once. Tumor samples were taken before definitive surgery or chemotherapy. As for this clone: Its specificity is unknown.

The chain links TRBV19 to TRBJ1-1; D gene uncertain. The origin of this receptor is a human donor with high-grade serous ovarian cancer. The specimen was tumor tissue. CDR3 in amino acids: CASSSGLIKTEAFF. CDR3 DNA: TGTGCCAGTAGCTCAGGATTGATAAAGACTGAAGCTTTCTTT.